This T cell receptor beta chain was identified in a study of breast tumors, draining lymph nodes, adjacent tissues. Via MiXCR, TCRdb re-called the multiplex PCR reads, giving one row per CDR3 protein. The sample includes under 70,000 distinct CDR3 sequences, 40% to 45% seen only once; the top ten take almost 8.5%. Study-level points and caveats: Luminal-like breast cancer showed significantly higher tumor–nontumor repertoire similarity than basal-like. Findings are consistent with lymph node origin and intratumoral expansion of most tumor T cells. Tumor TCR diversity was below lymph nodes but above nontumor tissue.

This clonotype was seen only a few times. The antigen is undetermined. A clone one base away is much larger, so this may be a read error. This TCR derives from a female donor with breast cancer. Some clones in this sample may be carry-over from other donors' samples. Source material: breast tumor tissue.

CDR3 sequence reads: CASGHVGLAVYEQYF. In DNA form, the CDR3 reads TGTGCTAGTGGCCACGTGGGACTAGCGGTTTACGAGCAGTACTTC. V usage is TRBV12-5 and J usage is TRBJ2-7, with 11 bases lining up with TRBD2. V lost 6 bases to trimming and J lost 4 bases; unmatched junction nucleotides: 8. Germline-derived CDR1 and CDR2 are LGHNT and FRNRAP. The CDR3 contains 15 residues.